A selection of T cell receptor beta chains follows, all from one sample in a study of CD8 T cells in Susac syndrome. TCRdb used MiXCR to reprocess the immunoSEQ multiplex PCR reads, holding one entry per CDR3 protein. The table includes approximately 87,000 distinct CDR3 sequences, approximately 96% detected once. The sample consisted of CD8+ T cells from PBMCs. The receptors stem from a human donor with Susac syndrome. The CDR3 runs from the conserved cysteine through the conserved F or W. The D gene is left open where the match is weak. Clone size is given for some rows only: seen once, a few or many times, or a class if the clone is expanded.

>TRBV2|once|TRBJ2-5|.
TGTGCCAGCAGTGAGGCTTGGACGGACCAAGAGACCCAGTACTTC
CASSEAWTDQETQYF
>TRBV28|few|TRBJ2-2|.
TGTGCCAGCAGTCAGGCCACCGGGGAGCTGTTTTTT
CASSQATGELFF
>TRBV9|once|TRBJ1-5|.
TGTGCCAGCAGCGGGGGGGCGAAGGACAGTAATCAGCCCCAGCATTTT
CASSGGAKDSNQPQHF
>TRBV10-3|.|TRBJ2-4|.
TGTGCCACGGGGACAGCCAAAAACATTCAGTACTTC
CATGTAKNIQYF
>TRBV9|.|TRBJ2-2|.
TGTGCCAGCAGCGTAGTAGGCGGGGAGCTGTTTTTT
CASSVVGGELFF
>TRBV2|.|TRBJ2-4|.
TGTGCCAGCAGTGGCTCCCTAAACATTCAGTACTTC
CASSGSLNIQYF
>TRBV9|.|TRBJ2-1|TRBD2
TGTGCCAGCAGCGAGCGGGGGATCAATGAGCAGTTCTTC
CASSERGINEQFF
>TRBV6-6|.|TRBJ2-2|TRBD2
TGTGCCAGCAACCCGGCTAGCGGATACGACGGGGAGCTGTTTTTT
CASNPASGYDGELFF
>TRBV29-1|.|TRBJ2-1|.
TGCAGCTCACAGGTGTCCAATGAGCAGTTCTTC
CSSQVSNEQFF
>TRBV7-2|.|TRBJ1-1|TRBD1
TGTGCCAGCAGCTTGGACAGGGCTTACACTGAAGCTTTCTTT
CASSLDRAYTEAFF
>TRBV4-1|.|TRBJ1-1|.
TGCGCCAGCAGCCAAGAAGGGGGGGTGAGCACTGAAGCTTTCTTT
CASSQEGGVSTEAFF
>TRBV29-1|.|TRBJ1-3|TRBD1
TGCAGCGTTGCCCAGGACAGGCCAAGCTCTGGAAACACCATATATTTT
CSVAQDRPSSGNTIYF
>TRBV10-3|.|TRBJ2-6|.
TGTGCCTGCCTCGCGGGGACCGGGGCCAACGTCCTGACTTTC
CACLAGTGANVLTF
>TRBV15|.|TRBJ2-7|TRBD2
TGTGCCACCAGCAGTAGTTGGGGGAGGGACGAGCAGTACTTC
CATSSSWGRDEQYF
>TRBV30|.|TRBJ2-3|.
TGTGCCTGGAGTGTACCCCGGACTGTTAGATATGGCACAGATACGCAGTATTTT
CAWSVPRTVRYGTDTQYF
>TRBV6-1|once|TRBJ2-1|TRBD2
TGTGCCAGCAGGGTTAGCGGGGCAAGCTCCTACAATGAGCAGTTCTTC
CASRVSGASSYNEQFF
>TRBV5-1|.|TRBJ2-7|.
TGCGCCAGCAGCAGCTCGGGGGAGCAGTACTTC
CASSSSGEQYF
>TRBV20-1|.|TRBJ2-3|TRBD2
TGCAGTGCTAGGATACCACGGGGGGACGTCACAGATACGCAGTATTTT
CSARIPRGDVTDTQYF
>TRBV20-1|.|TRBJ2-2|.
TGCAGTGCCCGGACAGAGAACGCGAACACCGGGGAGCTGTTTTTT
CSARTENANTGELFF